The 5 T cell receptor beta chains given below trace back to one sample, sequenced in a study of PD-1 blockade in classical Hodgkin lymphoma. TCRdb's table, derived via immunoSEQ multiplex PCR, lists solely in-frame clones and lacks some. The sample has about 21,000 clones, more than 80% seen once. Time point denoted: cycle 4 day 1 (C4D1), after 6 weeks of nivolumab. Each patient's relapse followed autologous stem cell transplantation, and brentuximab vedotin exposure varied. Sequenced material: peripheral blood mononuclear cells (PBMCs), taken before the fourth cycle of nivolumab. These receptors were obtained from a human donor with classical Hodgkin lymphoma.

The genes are TRBV30 and TRBJ2-7; 11 bases are shared with TRBD1. Germline V lookup: CDR1 GTSNPN, CDR2 SVGIG (reference sequence). Losses at the gene ends were 4 bases for V and 3 bases for J; bases not matched to a gene: 8. The CDR3 runs to 15 residues. DNA of the CDR3: TGTGCCTGGACCCCCGGGACAGGGGGTGGCTACGAGCAGTACTTC. It is translated as CAWTPGTGGGYEQYF.

The J gene is TRBJ2-1, the V gene TRBV5-5, with a tentative D call TRBD1 (6 bases). Per the germline V gene, CDR1 is SGHKS and CDR2 is YYEKEE (reference sequence). The CDR3 totals 13 residues. V lost 3 bases and J 5 bases, leaving 9 bases between the germline ends. CDR3 sequence reads: CASSSRTDNEQFF. The DNA for the CDR3 is TGTGCCAGCAGCTCTCGGACAGACAATGAGCAGTTCTTC.

In its sample, this clone ranks as medium-sized. The chain uses TRBV29-1 and TRBJ2-7, with 9 bases fitting TRBD1. CDR1 and CDR2 from the germline V gene are SQVTM and ANQGSEA. The ends lost 3 bases at V and 3 bases at J; junction bases unmatched: 0. The CDR3 length is 12 residues. The CDR3 bases are TGCAGCGTTGAGGGACAGGGCTACGAGCAGTACTTC. This codes for CSVEGQGYEQYF.

The CDR3 loop is CASSRFGTGLWGTEAFF. The DNA for the CDR3 is TGTGCCAGCAGCCGGTTCGGGACAGGGCTTTGGGGCACTGAAGCTTTCTTT. The chain couples TRBV5-6 to TRBJ1-1, with TRBD1 identical over 9 bases. The trim removed 4 bases at V and 4 bases at J, leaving 14 bases unmatched. This CDR3 is built from 17 residues. The germline V gene encodes CDR1 SGHDT and CDR2 YYEEEE.

The chain has TRBV27 and TRBJ2-7; D call uncertain. V shed 6 bases and J shed 1 base, with 10 bases lying between them. The CDR3 is 13 amino acids. Germline V CDR1 and CDR2: MNHEY, SMNVEV (reference sequence). This CDR3 reads CASRGSSSYEQYF. CDR3 in DNA: TGTGCCAGCAGGGGTTCTTCTTCCTACGAGCAGTACTTC.